The 28 T cell receptor beta chains reported below all come from one sample, sequenced in a study of CXCR3-negative and CXCR3-positive naive CD8 T cells. The study, taken as a whole, reports: For CXCR3-positive naive cells, TRB CDR3s were more hydrophobic than those of CXCR3-negative naive cells.

It was by 5' RACE with UMI labels that the TRB cDNA libraries were prepared. With the 5' RACE reads reprocessed, TCRdb shows one record per CDR3 protein and no DNA. This sample contains tens of thousands of distinct CDR3 sequences. These receptors have no known antigen. Sequences were obtained from naive CXCR3+ CD8+ T cells from blood. The subset denotes: CD45RO-CCR7+CD27+CD95- naive CD8+ T cells expressing CXCR3 (TNR3+). The receptors were gathered from a human donor in good health. Some clones in this sample may be carry-over from other donors' samples.

This sequence joins TRBV12-3 or TRBV12-4 and TRBJ2-1; TCRdb outputs TRBD1, but without DNA this stays unchecked. The CDR3 has 14 amino acids. The CDR3 spells CASTDRGRIGEQFF.

The chain employs TRBV20-1 and TRBJ2-3; the TCRdb D gene call, TRBD1, has no DNA to confirm it. The CDR3 length is 18 residues. Germline CDR1 reads DFQATT; CDR2 reads SNEGSKA (reference sequence). The CDR3 protein is CSGEGQERRGASTDTQYF.

The chain employs TRBV4-3 and TRBJ2-2. The CDR3 runs to 16 residues. Germline V gene sequence: CDR1 LGHNA, CDR2 YSLEER. This CDR3 is CASSQDLTANTGELFF.

This CDR3 reads CASSHTGGLAYNEQFF. The V and J genes are TRBV11-2 and TRBJ2-1; TCRdb picks TRBD2, but there is no DNA to check that call. From germline, CDR1 is SGHAT and CDR2 FQNNGV. The CDR3 runs to 16 residues. The entire variable domain, with the rest obtained from reference TRBV11-2 and TRBJ2-1, is as follows: EAGVAQSPRYKIIEKRQSVAFWCNPISGHATLYWYQQILGQGPKLLIQFQNNGVVDDSQLPKDRFSAERLKGVDSTLKIQPAKLEDSAVYLCASSHTGGLAYNEQFFGPGTRLTVL.

The chain has TRBV7-9 and TRBJ1-1. The CDR3 contains 15 residues. Germline V CDR1 and CDR2: SEHNR, FQNEAQ (reference sequence). Here the CDR3 reads CASSLNGAPNTEAFF.

V is TRBV4-1 and J is TRBJ2-7; absent DNA, TCRdb's TRBD1 call cannot be checked. This CDR3 has 15 residues. Germline-derived CDR1 and CDR2 are MGHRA and YSYEKL. CDR3 sequence reads: CASSQEAAQGREQYF.

This chain links TRBV7-3 with TRBJ2-1; TCRdb's D call of TRBD2 is untestable without DNA. Germline lookup yields CDR1 SGHTA and CDR2 FQGTGA. This CDR3 is built from 15 residues. Here the CDR3 reads CASSLIGSQIDEQFF.

The J gene is TRBJ2-5, the V gene TRBV20-1; checking the TCRdb D call of TRBD2 is not possible without DNA. The CDR3 has 15 amino acids. The germline V gene has CDR1 DFQATT and CDR2 SNEGSKA (reference sequence). This chain's CDR3 is CSAPIYRGRGETQYF.

The V gene is TRBV4-1, the J gene TRBJ2-2; checking the TCRdb D call of TRBD1 is not possible without DNA. Germline lookup yields CDR1 MGHRA and CDR2 YSYEKL. The CDR3 extends over 15 amino acids. CDR3 sequence reads: CASSWGQVNTGELFF.

The chain has TRBV20-1 and TRBJ2-2. Germline loops: CDR1 DFQATT, CDR2 SNEGSKA (reference sequence). This CDR3 is built from 14 residues. CDR3: CSADALRNTGELFF.

The CDR3: CASSLRFTEAFF. The V and J genes are TRBV28 and TRBJ1-1. Germline CDR1 reads MDHEN; CDR2 reads SYDVKM. This CDR3 has 12 amino acids. Drawing the rest from reference TRBV28 and TRBJ1-1, the complete variable domain is DVKVTQSSRYLVKRTGEKVFLECVQDMDHENMFWYRQDPGLGLRLIYFSYDVKMKEKGDIPEGYSVSREKKERFSLILESASTNQTSMYLCASSLRFTEAFFGQGTRLTVV.

The chain uses TRBV5-1 and TRBJ2-7; the D call of TRBD1 rests on TCRdb alone, since no DNA is present to check it. From germline, CDR1 is SGHRS and CDR2 YFSETQ. The CDR3 length is 15 residues. CDR3 amino acids: CASSYGWRAVDEQYF.

This chain joins TRBV2 and TRBJ2-5; with no DNA, the TCRdb D assignment of TRBD1 cannot be verified. CDR3 length: 15 amino acids. The germline CDR1 and CDR2 sequences are SNHLY and FYNNEI. The CDR3 loop reads CASSWTGNALETQYF.

V is TRBV3-1 and J is TRBJ2-1; the TRBD2 assignment by TCRdb is unverifiable without DNA. The CDR3 is made up of 14 amino acids. Germline values: CDR1 LGHDT, CDR2 YNNKEL (reference sequence). CDR3 loop: CASRAEGDYNEQFF.

This chain joins TRBV7-9 and TRBJ1-1. Germline V gene data show CDR1 as SEHNR and CDR2 as FQNEAQ (reference sequence). There are 12 residues in the CDR3. CDR3 protein: CASSFVKGEAFF.

The CDR3 sequence is CSADQDNTDTQYF. The rearrangement links TRBV29-1 to TRBJ2-3; TCRdb's D gene call, TRBD1, goes unchecked for lack of DNA. Germline assignment: CDR1 SQVTM and CDR2 ANQGSEA. The CDR3 covers 13 residues.

This CDR3 reads CASRDSDGEGAFF. V is TRBV5-1 and J is TRBJ1-1. The CDR3 has 13 amino acids. Germline V CDR1 and CDR2: SGHRS, YFSETQ.

V usage is TRBV6-2 or TRBV6-3 and J usage is TRBJ2-1; there is no DNA to check the TCRdb D call of TRBD1. This CDR3 has 13 residues. The germline V gene has CDR1 MNHEY and CDR2 SVGEGT. The CDR3 loop reads CASRGQTYNEQFF.

The J gene is TRBJ2-7, the V gene TRBV28; checking the TCRdb D call of TRBD1 is not possible without DNA. CDR1 and CDR2 (germline): MDHEN, SYDVKM. This CDR3 has 15 amino acids. CDR3 in amino acids: CASSSYRDSTYEQYF.

The chain combines TRBV12-3 or TRBV12-4 with TRBJ2-3; TCRdb's D gene call, TRBD1, goes unchecked for lack of DNA. This CDR3 contains 13 residues. The CDR3 sequence is CASSQGHADTQYF.

The V gene is TRBV12-5, the J gene TRBJ2-1; TCRdb's D call, TRBD1, is unchecked because there is no DNA. CDR1 LGHNT and CDR2 FRNRAP come from the germline V gene. CDR3 length: 16 residues. The chain's CDR3 is CASGLYQGATYNEQFF.

The chain carries TRBV29-1 and TRBJ2-3. The germline gives CDR1 SQVTM, CDR2 ANQGSEA. CDR3 length equals 12 residues. CDR3 residues: CSVDGFRDTQYF.

The chain has TRBV9 and TRBJ2-1. The germline V gene has CDR1 SGDLS and CDR2 YYNGEE. The length of the CDR3 is 11 residues. CDR3 residues: CASSVGYEQFF.

The gene calls are TRBV11-1 and TRBJ2-1. Germline assignment: CDR1 SGHAT and CDR2 FQDESV (reference sequence). There are 15 residues in the CDR3. The CDR3 protein is CASSLVESTYNEQFF.

The genes are TRBV7-9 and TRBJ2-1. The CDR3 contains 16 residues. The germline V gene encodes CDR1 SEHNR and CDR2 FQNEAQ (reference sequence). CDR3: CASRSTSGVAYNEQFF.

The chain joins TRBV3-1 to TRBJ2-7. CDR1 LGHDT and CDR2 YNNKEL come from the germline V gene (reference sequence). The CDR3 covers 13 residues. CDR3: CASSPVLAYEQYF.

This chain connects TRBV9 to TRBJ1-2; the D call from TCRdb, TRBD1, cannot be confirmed without DNA. There are 15 residues in the CDR3. Germline V gives CDR1 SGDLS, CDR2 YYNGEE. This CDR3 is CASSAGDRESYGYTF. The variable domain in full, with the rest retrieved from reference TRBV9 and TRBJ1-2, is DSGVTQTPKHLITATGQRVTLRCSPRSGDLSVYWYQQSLDQGLQFLIQYYNGEERAKGNILERFSAQQFPDLHSELNLSSLELGDSALYFCASSAGDRESYGYTFGSGTRLTVV.

This chain connects TRBV7-3 to TRBJ2-3. CDR1 is SGHTA, CDR2 FQGTGA, per germline. CDR3 length: 14 residues. The CDR3 is CASSHDVSSDTQYF.